The clone carrying this TCR beta chain turned up a few times. The CDR3 runs to 14 residues. The trim removed 11 bases at V and 2 bases at J, leaving 9 bases unmatched. The germline gives CDR1 SEHNR, CDR2 FQNEAQ (reference sequence). The sample belongs to a study of blood T cell repertoires in COVID-19. Study as a whole: COVID-19 samples from acute and convalescent phases originated in the United States, Italy and Spain. From T cells, B-cell-depleted T cells, or PBMCs came the material, which was cDNA or gDNA.

As processed by the authors: Amplification from reference gene primers served as the basis for estimated nucleated cell counts. Sequenced by immunoSEQ multiplex PCR; TCRdb stores in-frame clones only, minus some. For V, J and clone size, that table is used; D and trimming come from the DNA. This sample has over 80,000 clones, with approximately 91% found just once. The chain links TRBV7-9 to TRBJ2-1; 7 bases map to TRBD2. Sequenced material: peripheral blood. The origin of this receptor is a man in his 70s with acute or convalescent COVID-19. Written as DNA, the CDR3 is TGTGCCGGCCAACGGGGAGGGACCTACAATGAGCAGTTCTTC. Amino acid sequence: CAGQRGGTYNEQFF. The variable domain in full, completed from reference TRBV7-9 and TRBJ2-1, reads DTGVSQNPRHKITKRGQNVTFRCDPISEHNRLYWYRQTLGQGPEFLTYFQNEAQLEKSRLLSDRFSAERPKGSFSTLEIQRTEQGDSAMYLCAGQRGGTYNEQFFGPGTRLTVL.